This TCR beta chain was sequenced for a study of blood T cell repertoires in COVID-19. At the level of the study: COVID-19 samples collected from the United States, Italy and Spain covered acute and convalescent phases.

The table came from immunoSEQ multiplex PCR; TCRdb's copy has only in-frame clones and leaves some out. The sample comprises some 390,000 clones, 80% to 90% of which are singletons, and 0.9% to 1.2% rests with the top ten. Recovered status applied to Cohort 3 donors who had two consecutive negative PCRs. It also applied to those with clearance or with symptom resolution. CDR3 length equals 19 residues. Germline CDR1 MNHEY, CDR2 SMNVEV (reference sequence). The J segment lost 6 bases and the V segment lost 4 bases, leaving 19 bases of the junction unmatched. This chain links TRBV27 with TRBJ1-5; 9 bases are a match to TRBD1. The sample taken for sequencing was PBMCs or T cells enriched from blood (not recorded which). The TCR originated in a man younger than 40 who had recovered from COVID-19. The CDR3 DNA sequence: TGTGCCAGCAGTTCCCAACTGACAGGGGGGACAATCAGGGGTCAGCCCCAGCATTTT. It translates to CASSSQLTGGTIRGQPQHF.